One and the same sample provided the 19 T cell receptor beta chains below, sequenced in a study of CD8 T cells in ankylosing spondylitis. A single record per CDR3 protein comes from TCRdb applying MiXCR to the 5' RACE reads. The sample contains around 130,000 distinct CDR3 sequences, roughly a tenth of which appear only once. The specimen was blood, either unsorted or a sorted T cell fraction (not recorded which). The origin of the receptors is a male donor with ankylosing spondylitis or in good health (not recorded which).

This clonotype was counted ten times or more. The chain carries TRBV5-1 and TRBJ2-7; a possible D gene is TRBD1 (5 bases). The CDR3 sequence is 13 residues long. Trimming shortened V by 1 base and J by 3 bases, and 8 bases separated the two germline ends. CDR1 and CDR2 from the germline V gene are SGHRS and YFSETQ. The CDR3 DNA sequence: TGCGCCAGCAGCTTGTGGACAAACTACGAGCAGTACTTC. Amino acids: CASSLWTNYEQYF.

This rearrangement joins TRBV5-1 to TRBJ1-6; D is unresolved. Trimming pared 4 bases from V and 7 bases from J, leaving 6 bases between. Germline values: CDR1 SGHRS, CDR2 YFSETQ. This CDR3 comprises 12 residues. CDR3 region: CASSGENSPLHF. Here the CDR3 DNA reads TGCGCCAGCAGCGGGGAGAATTCACCCCTCCACTTT.

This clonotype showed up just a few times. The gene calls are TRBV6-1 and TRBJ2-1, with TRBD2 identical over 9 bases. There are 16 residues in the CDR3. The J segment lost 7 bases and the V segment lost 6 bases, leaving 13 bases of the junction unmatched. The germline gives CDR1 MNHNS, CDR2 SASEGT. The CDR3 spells CASRELSGSVSNEQFF. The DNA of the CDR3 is TGTGCCAGCAGGGAACTTAGCGGGAGTGTTAGTAATGAGCAGTTCTTC.

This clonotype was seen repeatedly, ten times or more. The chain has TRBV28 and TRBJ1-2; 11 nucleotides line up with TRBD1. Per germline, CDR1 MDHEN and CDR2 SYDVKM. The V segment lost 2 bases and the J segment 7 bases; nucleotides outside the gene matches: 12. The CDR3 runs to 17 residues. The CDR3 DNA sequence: TGTGCCAGCAGTTTACCCGGGACAGGGGGTTTTCTGGGTGGCTACACCTTC. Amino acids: CASSLPGTGGFLGGYTF.

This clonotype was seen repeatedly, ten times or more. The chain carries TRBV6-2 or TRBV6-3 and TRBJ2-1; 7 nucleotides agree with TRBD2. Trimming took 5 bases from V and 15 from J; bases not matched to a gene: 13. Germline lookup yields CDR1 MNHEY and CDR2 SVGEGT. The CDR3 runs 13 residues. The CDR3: CASSRLAGDTPFF. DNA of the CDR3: TGTGCCAGCAGTAGATTGGCGGGAGACACGCCGTTCTTC.

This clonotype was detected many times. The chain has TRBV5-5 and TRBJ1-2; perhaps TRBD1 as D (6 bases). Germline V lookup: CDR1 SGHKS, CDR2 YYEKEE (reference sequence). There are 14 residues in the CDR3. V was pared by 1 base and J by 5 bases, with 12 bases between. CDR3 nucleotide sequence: TGTGCCAGCAGCTTGTCAGGGGCTCGATATGGCTACACCTTC. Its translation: CASSLSGARYGYTF.

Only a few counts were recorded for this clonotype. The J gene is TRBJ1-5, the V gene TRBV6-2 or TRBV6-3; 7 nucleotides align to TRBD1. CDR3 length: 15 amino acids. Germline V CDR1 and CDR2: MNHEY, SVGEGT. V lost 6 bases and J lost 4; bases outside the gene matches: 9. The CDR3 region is CASRRTGGDNQPQHF. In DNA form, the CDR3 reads TGTGCCAGCAGAAGGACAGGAGGGGATAATCAGCCCCAGCATTTT.

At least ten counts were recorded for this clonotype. The CDR3 reads CASSITGMSYEQYF. The CDR3 DNA follows: TGCGCCAGCAGCATAACAGGGATGTCCTACGAGCAGTACTTC. This chain joins TRBV5-1 and TRBJ2-7; possible D gene TRBD1, 6 bases. Germline V gene sequence: CDR1 SGHRS, CDR2 YFSETQ. The CDR3 length is 14 residues. Trimming pared 4 bases from V and 1 base from J, leaving 12 bases between.

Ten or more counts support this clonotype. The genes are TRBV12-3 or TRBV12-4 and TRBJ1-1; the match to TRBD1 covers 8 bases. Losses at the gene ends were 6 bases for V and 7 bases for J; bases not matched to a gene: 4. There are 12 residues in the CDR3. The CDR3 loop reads CASRWGTGEAFF. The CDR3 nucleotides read TGTGCCAGCAGATGGGGGACAGGTGAAGCTTTCTTT.

For the CDR3, the DNA is TGTGCCAGCAGCTTTGTGAACTACGAGCAGTACTTC. Translated, it gives CASSFVNYEQYF. V and J are TRBV11-2 and TRBJ2-7; D is uncertain. Germline V CDR1 and CDR2: SGHAT, FQNNGV. The CDR3 is 12 amino acids. Trimming removed 3 bases at V and 3 bases at J, with 6 bases between. Complete variable domain (other parts from reference TRBV11-2 and TRBJ2-7): EAGVAQSPRYKIIEKRQSVAFWCNPISGHATLYWYQQILGQGPKLLIQFQNNGVVDDSQLPKDRFSAERLKGVDSTLKIQPAKLEDSAVYLCASSFVNYEQYFGPGTRLTVT.

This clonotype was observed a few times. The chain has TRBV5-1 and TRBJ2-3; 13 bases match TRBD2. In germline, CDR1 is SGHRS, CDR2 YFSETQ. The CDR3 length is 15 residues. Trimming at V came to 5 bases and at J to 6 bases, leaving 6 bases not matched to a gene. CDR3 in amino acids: CASRLAGGPSDTQYF. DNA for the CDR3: TGCGCCAGCAGACTAGCGGGAGGGCCGTCGGATACGCAGTATTTT.

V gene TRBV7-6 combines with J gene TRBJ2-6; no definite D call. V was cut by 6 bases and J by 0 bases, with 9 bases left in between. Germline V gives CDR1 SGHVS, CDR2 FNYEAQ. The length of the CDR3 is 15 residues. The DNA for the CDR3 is TGTGCCAGCAGGCTGACCCGCTCTGGGGCCAACGTCCTGACTTTC. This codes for CASRLTRSGANVLTF.

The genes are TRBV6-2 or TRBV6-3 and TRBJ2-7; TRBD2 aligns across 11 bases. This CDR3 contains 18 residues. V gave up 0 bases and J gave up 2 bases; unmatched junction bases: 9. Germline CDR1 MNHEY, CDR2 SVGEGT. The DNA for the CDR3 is TGTGCCAGCAGTTACTCGAGATCACTAGCGGGAGTAACCTACGAGCAGTACTTC. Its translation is CASSYSRSLAGVTYEQYF.

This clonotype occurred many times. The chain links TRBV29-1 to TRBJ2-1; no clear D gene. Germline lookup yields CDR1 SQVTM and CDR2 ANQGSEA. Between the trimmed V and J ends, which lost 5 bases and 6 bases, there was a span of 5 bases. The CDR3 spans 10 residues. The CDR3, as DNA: TGCAGCGTTTCACCCAATGAGCAGTTCTTC. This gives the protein CSVSPNEQFF.

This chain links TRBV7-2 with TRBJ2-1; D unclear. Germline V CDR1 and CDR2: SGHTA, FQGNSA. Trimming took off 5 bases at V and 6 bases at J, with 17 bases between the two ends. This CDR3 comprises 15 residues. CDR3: CASSPVGHEVNEQFF. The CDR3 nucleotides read TGTGCCAGCAGCCCAGTCGGGCATGAGGTCAATGAGCAGTTCTTC.

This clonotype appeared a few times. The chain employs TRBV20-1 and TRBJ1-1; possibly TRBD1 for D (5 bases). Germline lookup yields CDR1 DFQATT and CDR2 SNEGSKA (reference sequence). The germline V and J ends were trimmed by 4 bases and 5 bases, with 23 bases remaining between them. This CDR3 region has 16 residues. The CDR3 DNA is TGCAGTGCTACTCCCCTTGGTGGACACCCTGGGACTGAAGCTTTCTTT. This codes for CSATPLGGHPGTEAFF.

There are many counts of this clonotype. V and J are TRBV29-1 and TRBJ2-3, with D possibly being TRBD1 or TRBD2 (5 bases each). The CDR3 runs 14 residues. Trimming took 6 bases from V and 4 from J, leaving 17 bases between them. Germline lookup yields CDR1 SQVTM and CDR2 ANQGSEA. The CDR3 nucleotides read TGCAGCGTCCGGGACCGACCGCGATCAGATACGCAGTATTTT. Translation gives CSVRDRPRSDTQYF.

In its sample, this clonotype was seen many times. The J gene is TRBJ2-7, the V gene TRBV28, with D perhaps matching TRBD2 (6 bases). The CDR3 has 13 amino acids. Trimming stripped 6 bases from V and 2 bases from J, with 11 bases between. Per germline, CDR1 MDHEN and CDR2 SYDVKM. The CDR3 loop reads CASRGTPAYEQYF. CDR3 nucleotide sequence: TGTGCCAGCAGAGGGACTCCAGCCTACGAGCAGTACTTC.

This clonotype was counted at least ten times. The CDR3 is CASNSYGWGVGTVYEQYF. The CDR3, as DNA: TGTGCCAGCAACTCTTATGGATGGGGGGTCGGGACAGTCTACGAGCAGTACTTC. V gene TRBV28 combines with J gene TRBJ2-7, with D perhaps TRBD1 (7 bases). The CDR3 sequence is 18 residues long. Germline-derived CDR1 and CDR2 are MDHEN and SYDVKM. The V gene lost 7 bases and the J gene lost 3 bases, with 28 bases spanning the gap.